Presented here are 26 T cell receptor beta chains from one specimen sequenced in a study of OX40 agonist ivuxolimab in advanced cancers. TCRdb keeps only in-frame clones here, not all; method: immunoSEQ multiplex PCR. The sample lists 49,000 or so clones, around 90% occurring once. Specimen: CD4+ or CD8+ T cells sorted from blood, collected in a trial of the OX40 agonist ivuxolimab. These receptors all come from an adult with an advanced solid tumor such as melanoma, head and neck, liver or kidney cancer.

This rearrangement joins TRBV7-6 to TRBJ2-1, with D possibly TRBD2 on 6 matching bases. V lost 2 bases and J 4 bases, leaving 21 bases between the germline ends. This CDR3 is built from 18 residues. Germline-derived CDR1 and CDR2 are SGHVS and FNYEAQ. The CDR3 DNA sequence: TGTGCCAGCAGCTTAATGCCTAGTGTCAGCGGAGGGTACAATGAGCAGTTCTTC. It is translated as CASSLMPSVSGGYNEQFF.

The chain combines TRBV6-5 with TRBJ2-1, with D possibly matching TRBD2 (6 bases). Germline-derived CDR1 and CDR2 are MNHEY and SVGAGI. The CDR3 loop spans 15 amino acids. V gave up 5 bases and J gave up 5 bases, with 16 bases separating them. CDR3 nucleotides: TGTGCCAGCAGTGCGGGACTCCAAAGCCACAATGAGCAGTTCTTC. Translating it yields CASSAGLQSHNEQFF.

V gene TRBV4-3 combines with J gene TRBJ2-1; TRBD1 agrees at 8 bases. The CDR3 contains 19 residues. V lost 4 bases and J lost 2; bases outside the gene matches: 16. Germline V gene sequence: CDR1 LGHNA, CDR2 YSLEER. As DNA, the CDR3 is TGCGCCAGCAGCCGGGATGGGACAGGTCGTGTCCTCACCTACAATGAGCAGTTCTTC. Its translation: CASSRDGTGRVLTYNEQFF.

V and J are TRBV7-9 and TRBJ1-5; no clear D. V shed 5 bases and J shed 5 bases, with 13 bases lying between them. There are 14 residues in the CDR3. Looked up from germline, CDR1 is SEHNR and CDR2 is FQNEAQ (reference sequence). The CDR3 is CASSPEGTHQPQHF. The CDR3 DNA sequence: TGTGCCAGCAGCCCAGAGGGTACCCATCAGCCCCAGCATTTT.

This clone was recorded a few times. V and J are TRBV5-6 and TRBJ2-3; D is unresolved. The CDR3 is made up of 14 amino acids. Trimming left V 2 bases short and J 0 bases short, with 7 bases between. Per germline, CDR1 SGHDT and CDR2 YYEEEE. The CDR3 region is CASSFSDSTDTQYF. The CDR3 nucleotides are TGTGCCAGCAGCTTCAGCGACAGCACAGATACGCAGTATTTT.

This clone was recorded a few times. This chain joins TRBV6-6 and TRBJ1-6; no clear D. This CDR3 is built from 14 residues. V gave up 0 bases and J gave up 9 bases, with 9 bases separating them. The germline V gene has CDR1 MNHNY and CDR2 SVGAGI (reference sequence). This CDR3 is CASSYSGLGSPLHF. The CDR3 DNA reads TGTGCCAGCAGTTACTCAGGGTTGGGTTCACCCCTCCACTTT.

This chain uses TRBV27 with TRBJ2-7; 8 nucleotides line up with TRBD1. CDR1 and CDR2 (germline): MNHEY, SMNVEV (reference sequence). V dropped 3 bases and J dropped 1; count of bases not matched to a gene: 8. The length of the CDR3 is 16 residues. The CDR3, as DNA: TGTGCCAGCAGTTTCCTGACAGGGGCTCAATCCTACGAGCAGTACTTC. The encoded protein is CASSFLTGAQSYEQYF.

J is TRBJ1-3 and V is TRBV7-9, with D unresolved. V lost 0 bases to trimming and J lost 0 bases, with 6 bases between them. The CDR3 runs 15 residues. Per germline, CDR1 SEHNR and CDR2 FQNEAQ (reference sequence). The CDR3 bases are TGTGCCAGCAGCTTAGCCACGAGCTCTGGAAACACCATATATTTT. This encodes CASSLATSSGNTIYF.

The chain links TRBV5-1 to TRBJ1-1; 7 bases fit TRBD1. Per the germline V gene, CDR1 is SGHRS and CDR2 is YFSETQ. V dropped 4 bases and J dropped 1; count of bases not matched to a gene: 4. This CDR3 is built from 14 residues. The CDR3 DNA sequence: TGCGCCAGCAGCCCCGGGACAGAGAACACTGAAGCTTTCTTT. It encodes CASSPGTENTEAFF.

This chain connects TRBV7-2 to TRBJ1-2; TRBD1 aligns across 8 bases. The germline V gene has CDR1 SGHTA and CDR2 FQGNSA. CDR3 length: 15 amino acids. The ends lost 4 bases at V and 8 bases at J; junction bases unmatched: 12. CDR3 sequence: CASSSGQVPIYGYTF. The CDR3 DNA is TGTGCCAGCAGCTCGGGACAGGTCCCGATTTACGGCTACACCTTC.

This chain joins TRBV21-1 and TRBJ2-3; the D call of TRBD2 is as the table states it, not checked on the DNA. TRBV21-1 is described as a pseudogene. The CDR3 totals 12 residues. CDR3 protein: CARSRGTDTQYF. The CDR3 coding sequence is TGTGCCCGAAGTAGAGGGACAGATACGCAGTATTTT.

This clone was picked up a small number of times. CDR3 loop: CASSQRASPTTDTQYF. The DNA of the CDR3 is TGTGCCAGCAGCCAACGAGCTAGCCCCACCACAGATACGCAGTATTTT. The V call is TRBV4-2, the J call TRBJ2-3; tentatively, D is TRBD2 (5 bases). Trimming took 2 bases from V and 2 from J, leaving 14 bases between them. Germline V CDR1 and CDR2: LGHNA, YNFKEQ. The CDR3 contains 16 residues.

By sample fraction, this clone is medium-sized. J is TRBJ2-3 and V is TRBV7-2, with TRBD2 as a possible D gene (6 bases). With 5 bases removed from V and 4 bases from J, the gap between germline ends came to 16 bases. Germline-derived CDR1 and CDR2 are SGHTA and FQGNSA. The CDR3 covers 15 residues. CDR3 sequence (DNA): TGTGCCAGCAGCCTAGTGGGCGGGGCCTCAGATACGCAGTATTTT. Encoded protein: CASSLVGGASDTQYF.

The J gene is TRBJ1-2, the V gene TRBV6-5, with 7 bases fitting TRBD1. Germline CDR1 reads MNHEY; CDR2 reads SVGAGI. The CDR3 sequence is 15 residues long. After removal of 0 bases from V and 4 bases from J, the junction contained 5 bases not matched to a gene. CDR3 nucleotides: TGTGCCAGCAGTTACTCAGATGGGACAGTCTATGGCTACACCTTC. This codes for CASSYSDGTVYGYTF.

To note about this clone: The identical CDR3 is also encoded by other nucleotide sequences in the sample. The gene calls are TRBV9 and TRBJ1-1; tentatively, D is TRBD1 (6 bases). The CDR3 is 14 amino acids. The germline CDR1 and CDR2 sequences are SGDLS and YYNGEE. With 0 bases removed from V and 2 bases from J, the gap between germline ends came to 8 bases. Here the CDR3 DNA reads TGTGCCAGCAGCGTAGAGGGGGGTAACACTGAAGCTTTCTTT. Protein product: CASSVEGGNTEAFF.

The V call is TRBV7-8, the J call TRBJ1-4, with 9 bases aligning to TRBD1. Germline trimming cut 3 bases from V and 8 bases from J; bases unmatched to any gene: 4. Germline values: CDR1 SGHVS, CDR2 FQNEAQ. CDR3 length equals 14 residues. This CDR3 is CASSLGQGGEKLFF. The CDR3 nucleotides are TGTGCCAGCAGCTTGGGACAGGGAGGAGAAAAACTGTTTTTT.

The chain recombines TRBV5-6 with TRBJ2-2, with D uncertain. Germline-derived CDR1 and CDR2 are SGHDT and YYEEEE. The CDR3 length is 14 residues. With 0 bases removed from V and 1 base from J, the gap between germline ends came to 4 bases. The CDR3 loop is CASSLGLNTGELFF. CDR3 in DNA: TGTGCCAGCAGCTTGGGGTTGAACACCGGGGAGCTGTTTTTT.

This clone was seen only a few times. For the CDR3, the DNA is TGTGCCAGCAGCGGGGGATCTAGCACAGATACGCAGTATTTT. This codes for CASSGGSSTDTQYF. V gene TRBV9 combines with J gene TRBJ2-3; D gene ambiguous. The CDR3 contains 14 residues. Trimming removed 3 bases from V and 0 bases from J, with 8 bases in between. CDR1 and CDR2 from the germline V gene are SGDLS and YYNGEE.

The CDR3 bases are TGTGCCAGCTCATTACCTAGCTCCTACGAGCAGTACTTC. It codes for CASSLPSSYEQYF. The chain combines TRBV18 with TRBJ2-7; D gene ambiguous. Per the germline V gene, CDR1 is KGHSH and CDR2 is LQKENI. The length of the CDR3 is 13 residues. Trimming stripped 5 bases from V and 0 bases from J, with 8 bases between.

About this clone itself: An end of the junction differs from the germline gene, which may be a read error. The gene calls are TRBV13 and TRBJ2-7, with 7 bases fitting TRBD2. Per germline, CDR1 PRHDT and CDR2 FYEKMQ (reference sequence). The CDR3 has 16 residues. CDR3 coding DNA: TGTGCCAGCAGCCTAGGGCAAGGGGACTACATCTACGAGCAGTACTTC. Translating it yields CASSLGQGDYIYEQYF.

The V call is TRBV27, the J call TRBJ2-5, with 11 positions matching TRBD2. Germline loops: CDR1 MNHEY, CDR2 SMNVEV (reference sequence). The CDR3 length is 14 residues. The junction had 3 bases not matched to a gene; V was cut back by 5 bases and J by 4 bases. Here the CDR3 reads CASSTSGSSETQYF. The CDR3 nucleotides are TGTGCCAGCAGTACTAGCGGGAGCTCAGAGACCCAGTACTTC.

This sequence joins TRBV20-1 and TRBJ1-2; D is perhaps TRBD1 (5 bases). CDR1 and CDR2 from the germline V gene are DFQATT and SNEGSKA (reference sequence). CDR3 size: 9 residues. Trimming left V 7 bases short and J 6 bases short, with 6 bases between. In nucleotides, the CDR3 is TGCAGTGGGGGGAATGGCTACACCTTC. Translated: CSGGNGYTF.

The rearrangement joins TRBV11-1 to TRBJ1-1, with D unclear. V was shortened by 1 base and J by 1 base, with 4 bases between the two germline ends. CDR1 SGHAT and CDR2 FQDESV come from the germline V gene (reference sequence). The CDR3 extends over 13 amino acids. CDR3 residues: CASSLGRNTEAFF. CDR3 nucleotides: TGTGCCAGCAGCTTAGGGCGGAACACTGAAGCTTTCTTT.

The chain recombines TRBV7-9 with TRBJ1-5, with TRBD1 matching 7 bases. Unmatched junction bases numbered 9, after V lost 1 base and J lost 0 bases. The CDR3 covers 18 residues. CDR1 and CDR2 (germline): SEHNR, FQNEAQ (reference sequence). The CDR3 DNA reads TGTGCCAGCAGCTTAGTTTTGGGACAGATAAATAGCAATCAGCCCCAGCATTTT. Translated: CASSLVLGQINSNQPQHF.

This clone was counted once. This chain uses TRBV7-2 with TRBJ2-3, with TRBD2 identical over 13 bases. The V gene's germline CDR1 is SGHTA and CDR2 FQGNSA. Trimming cost V 7 bases and J 2 bases; bases outside gene matches: 6. The length of the CDR3 is 16 residues. CDR3 residues: CASNQGLAGDTDTQYF. CDR3 DNA: TGTGCCAGCAACCAAGGACTAGCGGGGGACACAGATACGCAGTATTTT.

A remark on this clone: The germline gene is not matched at one end of the junction; a read error may be the cause. The chain couples TRBV7-7 to TRBJ2-2; D gene uncertain. CDR3 length equals 15 residues. Germline CDR1 reads SSHAT; CDR2 reads FNYEAQ (reference sequence). DNA for the CDR3: TGTGCTAGCAGCTTAGACGAGGCCGGCACCGGGGAGCTGTTTTTT. It yields the protein CASSLDEAGTGELFF.